The source of this T cell receptor beta chain is a study of OX40 agonist ivuxolimab in advanced cancers. General study points: Both CD4+ and CD8+ T cell populations in blood had undergone clonal expansion by week 6 at 0.1 to 3.0 mg/kg.

About this clone: Its antigen is unknown.

The CDR3 covers 15 residues. Trimming stripped 0 bases from V and 2 bases from J, with 11 bases between. Germline CDR1 SGHTA, CDR2 FQGNSA. Only in-frame clones appear in the TCRdb table, and some are missing; sequencing was by immunoSEQ multiplex PCR. The top ten hold roughly 0.48% of the sample, which has about 79,000 clones, about 84% seen once. The TCR originated in an adult with an advanced solid tumor such as melanoma, head and neck, liver or kidney cancer. The chain links TRBV7-2 to TRBJ2-7; no clear D gene. The specimen was CD4+ or CD8+ T cells sorted from blood, collected in a trial of the OX40 agonist ivuxolimab. The CDR3 spells CASSLAVTTPYEQYF. The CDR3, as DNA: TGTGCCAGCAGCTTAGCGGTGACAACTCCCTACGAGCAGTACTTC.